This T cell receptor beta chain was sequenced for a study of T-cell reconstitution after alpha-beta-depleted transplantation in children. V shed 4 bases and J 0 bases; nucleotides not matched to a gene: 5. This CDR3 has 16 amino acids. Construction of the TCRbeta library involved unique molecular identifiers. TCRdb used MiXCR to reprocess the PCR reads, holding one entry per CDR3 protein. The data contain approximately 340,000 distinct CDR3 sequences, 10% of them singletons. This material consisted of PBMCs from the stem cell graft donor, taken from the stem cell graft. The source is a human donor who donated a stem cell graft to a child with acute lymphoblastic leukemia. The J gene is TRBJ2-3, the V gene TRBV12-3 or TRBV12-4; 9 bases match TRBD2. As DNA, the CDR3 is TGTGCCAGCAGTTCACTTAGCGGGAGCAGCACAGATACGCAGTATTTT. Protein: CASSSLSGSSTDTQYF.